A single sample is the source of the 30 T cell receptor beta chains below, sequenced in a study of graft-versus-host responses after intestinal transplantation. Assay: immunoSEQ multiplex PCR; the TCRdb copy retains only in-frame clones and omits some. The profile shows some 90,000 clones, around 93% of them singletons. These receptors are not linked to any known antigen. Sequences were derived from unstimulated CD8+ T cells sorted from spleen or lymph node cells, sampled before intestinal transplant. These receptors originate from a human donor who received an intestinal transplant.

Comment on this clone: The sample carries other DNA sequences with the same CDR3. J is TRBJ2-7 and V is TRBV27; D is perhaps TRBD2 (5 bases). The CDR3 is 14 residues long. Germline CDR1 MNHEY, CDR2 SMNVEV (reference sequence). Trimming cost V 3 bases and J 0 bases, with 9 bases left between them. CDR3 coding DNA: TGTGCCAGCAGTTTGGTAGCGTCCTCCTACGAGCAGTACTTC. Its protein product is CASSLVASSYEQYF.

This chain connects TRBV4-1 to TRBJ1-1, with 8 nucleotides matching TRBD1. Trimming cost V 5 bases and J 4 bases; bases outside gene matches: 9. The germline V gene has CDR1 MGHRA and CDR2 YSYEKL. The CDR3 has 15 residues. The CDR3 protein is CASSDDTGGITEAFF. CDR3 sequence (DNA): TGCGCCAGCAGCGATGATACAGGGGGGATCACTGAAGCTTTCTTT.

The count of this clone is one. The V and J genes are TRBV7-9 and TRBJ1-1; a weak D match, TRBD1 (5 bases). CDR1 SEHNR and CDR2 FQNEAQ come from the germline V gene (reference sequence). This CDR3 contains 13 residues. With 7 bases removed from V and 10 bases from J, the gap between germline ends came to 19 bases. The CDR3 loop is CASIPDAGRGAFF. CDR3 DNA: TGTGCCAGCATCCCCGATGCGGGGAGGGGAGCTTTCTTT.

J is TRBJ1-2 and V is TRBV14; 7 bases fit TRBD1. Germline CDR1 SGHDN, CDR2 FVKESK. This CDR3 contains 15 residues. Germline trimming cut 2 bases from V and 3 bases from J; bases unmatched to any gene: 6. In DNA, the CDR3 is TGTGCCAGCAGCCAAATGGACAGGCTTTACTATGGCTACACCTTC. It yields the protein CASSQMDRLYYGYTF.

This chain uses TRBV19 with TRBJ1-2, with 7 bases matching TRBD1. From germline, CDR1 is LNHDA and CDR2 SQIVND (reference sequence). This CDR3 is 12 amino acids long. The V segment lost 4 bases and the J segment 8 bases; nucleotides outside the gene matches: 4. CDR3 in amino acids: CASSTGQIGYTF. CDR3 sequence (DNA): TGTGCCAGTAGTACGGGACAGATCGGCTACACCTTC.

The chain carries TRBV6-1 and TRBJ1-2; no clear D. The CDR3 covers 12 residues. CDR1 and CDR2 (germline): MNHNS, SASEGT. Deletions cut 6 bases from V and 6 bases from J, with 11 bases between. The CDR3 bases are TGTGCCAGCAGCCAAAACATGAATGGCTACACCTTC. It is translated as CASSQNMNGYTF.

The chain uses TRBV4-1 and TRBJ2-1; the match to TRBD1 covers 11 bases. There are 13 residues in the CDR3. Germline loops: CDR1 MGHRA, CDR2 YSYEKL. The trim removed 5 bases at V and 6 bases at J, leaving 0 bases unmatched. CDR3 sequence reads: CASSGQGANEQFF. In DNA, the CDR3 is TGCGCCAGCAGCGGACAGGGGGCCAATGAGCAGTTCTTC.

This clone was observed once. The chain has TRBV28 and TRBJ2-7; TRBD2 aligns across 9 bases. Trimming took 5 bases from V and 4 from J; bases not matched to a gene: 6. The CDR3 length is 14 residues. Germline assignment: CDR1 MDHEN and CDR2 SYDVKM. In nucleotides, the CDR3 is TGTGCCAGCAGTCAAGATAGCGGGAGATACGAGCAGTACTTC. It translates to CASSQDSGRYEQYF.

This chain links TRBV6-1 with TRBJ2-7; 10 bases agree with TRBD2. Germline CDR1 reads MNHNS; CDR2 reads SASEGT. This CDR3 has 15 amino acids. V dropped 10 bases and J dropped 4; count of bases not matched to a gene: 13. In nucleotides, the CDR3 is TGTGCCACCGCCCCCGGGACTAGCGAAACATACGAGCAGTACTTC. Protein sequence: CATAPGTSETYEQYF.

The genes are TRBV2 and TRBJ1-2; no reliable D call. V was trimmed by 1 base and J by 5 bases, leaving 11 bases between them. Germline lookup yields CDR1 SNHLY and CDR2 FYNNEI. The CDR3 spans 14 residues. The CDR3 bases are TGTGCCAGCAGTGAAGAGATGCGGGGTTATGGCTACACCTTC. Protein sequence: CASSEEMRGYGYTF. Using reference TRBV2 and TRBJ1-2 for the parts outside the CDR3, the full variable domain is EPEVTQTPSHQVTQMGQEVILRCVPISNHLYFYWYRQILGQKVEFLVSFYNNEISEKSEIFDDQFSVERPDGSNFTLKIRSTKLEDSAMYFCASSEEMRGYGYTFGSGTRLTVV.

This rearrangement joins TRBV4-1 to TRBJ1-2; 10 positions match TRBD1. Germline loops: CDR1 MGHRA, CDR2 YSYEKL. V was pared by 5 bases and J by 8 bases, with 8 bases of the junction left unmatched. The CDR3 extends over 14 amino acids. The CDR3 DNA follows: TGCGCCAGCAGCTCGACAGGGGGCTTAGAGGGCTACACCTTC. The encoded protein is CASSSTGGLEGYTF.

The genes are TRBV27 and TRBJ2-5, with D hard to call. Trimming took off 3 bases at V and 4 bases at J, with 9 bases between the two ends. Germline CDR1 reads MNHEY; CDR2 reads SMNVEV (reference sequence). The CDR3 is 13 amino acids. Here the CDR3 DNA reads TGTGCCAGCAGTTTCATCCCCATAGAGACCCAGTACTTC. It codes for CASSFIPIETQYF.

The V call is TRBV27, the J call TRBJ2-1; D is unresolved. The CDR3 is 14 amino acids. The V end lost 7 bases, the J end lost 5 bases, and 15 bases lay between the germline ends. Germline V lookup: CDR1 MNHEY, CDR2 SMNVEV (reference sequence). The DNA for the CDR3 is TGTGCCAGCACCATCCGGCGCGGAAACAATGAGCAGTTCTTC. Translated, it gives CASTIRRGNNEQFF.

CDR3 DNA: TGTGCCAGCAGACCGGGGATACACGAAGCTTTCTTT. This gives the protein CASRPGIHEAFF. The gene calls are TRBV28 and TRBJ1-1; D unresolved. The CDR3 totals 12 residues. Trimming pared 6 bases from V and 8 bases from J, leaving 13 bases between. Per the germline V gene, CDR1 is MDHEN and CDR2 is SYDVKM.

The rearrangement uses TRBV25-1 and TRBJ2-5, with 10 bases that match TRBD1. This CDR3 is built from 17 residues. The V and J ends lost 2 bases and 4 bases, in that order; junction bases with no gene match: 10. Germline V gives CDR1 MGHDK, CDR2 SYGVNS. In DNA, the CDR3 is TGTGCCAGCAGTGAACCCGGGACAGGGGATTACAGAGAGACCCAGTACTTC. This encodes CASSEPGTGDYRETQYF.

The chain has TRBV27 and TRBJ2-1; D is ambiguous. Germline V gene lookup returns CDR1 MNHEY and CDR2 SMNVEV (reference sequence). The CDR3 has 14 amino acids. The V end was cut by 3 bases, the J end by 0 bases, with 6 bases between. CDR3 DNA: TGTGCCAGCAGTTTTCTAGACTCCTACAATGAGCAGTTCTTC. It yields the protein CASSFLDSYNEQFF.

The chain combines TRBV19 with TRBJ2-3; D is unresolved. Looked up from germline, CDR1 is LNHDA and CDR2 is SQIVND (reference sequence). There are 16 residues in the CDR3. Trimming pared 0 bases from V and 1 base from J, leaving 11 bases between. CDR3 region: CASSIEPLSGTDTQYF. The CDR3 DNA reads as TGTGCCAGTAGTATAGAGCCCCTCTCGGGCACAGATACGCAGTATTTT.

V and J are TRBV4-3 and TRBJ2-1, with D unclear. V was cut by 0 bases and J by 10 bases, with 13 bases left in between. The CDR3 is made up of 14 amino acids. Looked up from germline, CDR1 is LGHNA and CDR2 is YSLEER. The CDR3 sequence: CASSQEGAVLEQFF. Here the CDR3 DNA reads TGCGCCAGCAGCCAAGAGGGCGCAGTCTTAGAGCAGTTCTTC.

The V call is TRBV29-1, the J call TRBJ1-2, with 7 bases matching TRBD1. Germline-derived CDR1 and CDR2 are SQVTM and ANQGSEA. The CDR3 consists of 13 residues. V lost 7 bases, J lost 4 bases, and 9 bases stayed unmatched. The CDR3 loop is CSATQGLAYGYTF. In DNA, the CDR3 is TGCAGCGCAACACAGGGGTTGGCCTATGGCTACACCTTC. Full variable domain (remainder filled in from reference TRBV29-1 and TRBJ1-2): SAVISQKPSRDICQRGTSLTIQCQVDSQVTMMFWYRQQPGQSLTLIATANQGSEATYESGFVIDKFPISRPNLTFSTLTVSNMSPEDSSIYLCSATQGLAYGYTFGSGTRLTVV.

This chain connects TRBV4-1 to TRBJ2-5, with 7 bases lining up with TRBD1. This CDR3 region has 17 residues. The germline V gene has CDR1 MGHRA and CDR2 YSYEKL. V was pared by 5 bases and J by 4 bases, with 16 bases of the junction left unmatched. The CDR3 here is CASSADRVKVVGETQYF. The DNA for the CDR3 is TGCGCCAGCAGCGCAGACAGGGTTAAAGTGGTGGGAGAGACCCAGTACTTC.

This clone has only one observation. The V call is TRBV11-2, the J call TRBJ2-7; TRBD2 matches at 8 bases. Germline lookup yields CDR1 SGHAT and CDR2 FQNNGV. The CDR3 spans 16 residues. The trim removed 1 base at V and 3 bases at J, leaving 8 bases unmatched. CDR3 amino acids: CASSLARGGLDYEQYF. The CDR3 bases are TGTGCCAGCAGCTTAGCGAGGGGGGGACTAGACTACGAGCAGTACTTC.

The V gene is TRBV9, the J gene TRBJ2-7; 9 nucleotides line up with TRBD1. CDR3 length: 15 amino acids. Germline loops: CDR1 SGDLS, CDR2 YYNGEE. V shed 3 bases and J 2 bases; nucleotides not matched to a gene: 6. CDR3 in DNA: TGTGCCAGCAGCGAAGGGGGGACAGGGCCCTACGAGCAGTACTTC. This sequence encodes CASSEGGTGPYEQYF.

The J gene is TRBJ2-7, the V gene TRBV27, with TRBD2 as a possible D gene (5 bases). The CDR3 covers 15 residues. From germline, CDR1 is MNHEY and CDR2 SMNVEV (reference sequence). Between the trimmed V and J ends, which lost 2 bases and 1 base, there was a span of 12 bases. The CDR3: CASSLMGEGSYEQYF. CDR3 coding DNA: TGTGCCAGCAGTTTAATGGGAGAAGGGTCCTACGAGCAGTACTTC.

As concerns this clone: Compared with germline, one end of the junction differs, possibly owing to a read error. The chain couples TRBV19 to TRBJ1-1; D not resolved. Per germline, CDR1 LNHDA and CDR2 SQIVND (reference sequence). This CDR3 spans 13 amino acids. As DNA, the CDR3 is TGTGCTAGTAGCTGGGGAGGGAACACTGAAGCTTTCTTT. Its protein product is CASSWGGNTEAFF.

The chain links TRBV2 to TRBJ2-3, with D perhaps TRBD2 (5 bases). CDR3 length: 16 amino acids. V lost 7 bases to trimming and J lost 6 bases, with 23 bases between them. CDR1 is SNHLY and CDR2 is FYNNEI in the germline V gene. The CDR3 DNA reads TGTGCCAGCAACGAAGCAGCGGTGGATGGAACTGATACGCAGTATTTT. Its protein product is CASNEAAVDGTDTQYF.

V usage is TRBV9 and J usage is TRBJ2-2, with TRBD2 matching over 9 bases. Germline values: CDR1 SGDLS, CDR2 YYNGEE. V shed 0 bases, J shed 7 bases, and the junction held 4 bases outside the gene matches. This CDR3 has 15 amino acids. As DNA, the CDR3 is TGTGCCAGCAGCGTAGTGGTAGCGGGGGACGGGGAGCTGTTTTTT. It specifies CASSVVVAGDGELFF.

V is TRBV9 and J is TRBJ2-3, with 8 bases fitting TRBD2. This CDR3 has 16 amino acids. Germline loops: CDR1 SGDLS, CDR2 YYNGEE. The V segment lost 0 bases and the J segment 2 bases; nucleotides outside the gene matches: 5. The CDR3 here is CASSVDAGGTTDTQYF. The CDR3 DNA follows: TGTGCCAGCAGCGTAGATGCGGGGGGCACCACAGATACGCAGTATTTT.

About this clone itself: Its ends do not fully match the called genes, so a read error is possible. This rearrangement joins TRBV12-5 to TRBJ1-2, with D perhaps TRBD1 (6 bases). The germline V gene encodes CDR1 LGHNT and CDR2 FRNRAP. The CDR3 extends over 10 amino acids. CDR3 nucleotides: TGTGCTAGTGGTGGACAGCCGCTCGCCTTC. This gives the protein CASGGQPLAF.

This chain uses TRBV11-2 with TRBJ2-7; a possible D gene is TRBD1 (5 bases). V was clipped by 0 bases and J by 5 bases, with 20 bases between them. The CDR3 loop spans 17 amino acids. Germline CDR1 reads SGHAT; CDR2 reads FQNNGV. CDR3 DNA sequence: TGTGCCAGCAGCTTAGATTTTGGGGCAGCCGTTGCCCACGAGCAGTACTTC. Translation gives CASSLDFGAAVAHEQYF. The full variable domain, completed using reference TRBV11-2 and TRBJ2-7, is EAGVAQSPRYKIIEKRQSVAFWCNPISGHATLYWYQQILGQGPKLLIQFQNNGVVDDSQLPKDRFSAERLKGVDSTLKIQPAKLEDSAVYLCASSLDFGAAVAHEQYFGPGTRLTVT.

The V and J genes are TRBV4-2 and TRBJ2-5, with D hard to call. The CDR3 contains 14 residues. With 0 bases removed from V and 4 bases from J, the gap between germline ends came to 9 bases. In germline, CDR1 is LGHNA, CDR2 YNFKEQ. For the CDR3, the DNA is TGTGCCAGCAGCCAAGATCGTGTGTTAGAGACCCAGTACTTC. Translating gives CASSQDRVLETQYF.